This T cell receptor (beta chain) was recovered during a study of control samples from healthy donors and cancer patients. Some clones are missing from TCRdb's copy, which holds only in-frame ones; the method was immunoSEQ multiplex PCR. Of 120,000 or so clones in the sample, over 85% are singletons; the top ten hold around 3.6%. The germline V gene encodes CDR1 LGHNA and CDR2 YSLEER. This CDR3 region has 16 residues. J lost 2 bases, V lost 4 bases, and 9 bases had no gene match. The sequenced sample consisted of blood. The V gene is TRBV4-3, the J gene TRBJ2-7, with 9 nucleotides matching TRBD2. The clonotype was recovered from a man aged 30-40 years in good health. The CDR3 nucleotides read TGCGCCAGCAGCCCAGTACTAGCGGGTCCAACCTACGAGCAGTACTTC. Translation gives CASSPVLAGPTYEQYF.